Listed below are T cell receptor beta chains from one sample, sequenced in a study of blood T cell repertoires in COVID-19. Clones were read by immunoSEQ multiplex PCR, and TCRdb kept only the in-frame ones, dropping some. The sample contains approximately 400,000 clones, 88% of which appear only once. What was sequenced was PBMCs or T cells enriched from blood (not recorded which). Receptors originate from a woman aged 18-35 years who had recovered from COVID-19. The CDR3 runs from the conserved cysteine through the conserved F or W. Each record gives: CDR3 DNA, CDR3 protein, J gene, V gene, clone size, D gene. D genes are given only for firm matches. Size is omitted from some rows. Given values are once, few, many or a class for expanded clones.

DNA: TGTGCCAGCAGCTCGGGACAGGGTTTCTACAATGAGCAGTTCTTC
CDR3: CASSSGQGFYNEQFF
J: TRBJ2-1
V: TRBV5-8
size: NA
D: TRBD1

DNA: TGTGCTAGTGGTTTGAGCCCCCGGAGGTTCTACACCTTC
CDR3: CASGLSPRRFYTF
J: TRBJ1-2
V: TRBV12-5
size: NA
D: NA

DNA: TGTGCCAGCAGTCTAAAGAGCATGAACACTGAAGCTTTCTTT
CDR3: CASSLKSMNTEAFF
J: TRBJ1-1
V: TRBV27
size: NA
D: NA

DNA: TGTGCCAGCAGTGAAGGCGGGGACCTCAATCAGCCCCAGCATTTT
CDR3: CASSEGGDLNQPQHF
J: TRBJ1-5
V: TRBV6-1
size: NA
D: NA

DNA: TGTGCCAGCAGCTTACGGACTGACTATAATTCACCCCTCCACTTT
CDR3: CASSLRTDYNSPLHF
J: TRBJ1-6
V: TRBV11-2
size: NA
D: NA

DNA: TGCGCCAGCAGCTTGAGTGGGGATAGGAGGGATACGCAGTATTTT
CDR3: CASSLSGDRRDTQYF
J: TRBJ2-3
V: TRBV5-1
size: NA
D: NA

DNA: TGTGCCAGCGCCCTCTTGTTAGGGGGGGAGGATAACACTGAAGCTTTCTTT
CDR3: CASALLLGGEDNTEAFF
J: TRBJ1-1
V: TRBV3-1/TRBV3-2
size: once
D: NA

DNA: TGTGCCTGGAGTGTAAGCCTGAACACTGAAGCTTTCTTT
CDR3: CAWSVSLNTEAFF
J: TRBJ1-1
V: TRBV30
size: few
D: NA

DNA: TGTGCCAGCAGCCCCGGGACAGGGGTCTCACCCCTCCACTTT
CDR3: CASSPGTGVSPLHF
J: TRBJ1-6
V: TRBV7-9
size: NA
D: TRBD1

DNA: TGCGCCAGCAGCCCCCGTGGGGGGAAATATCCCCAAGAGACCCAGTACTTC
CDR3: CASSPRGGKYPQETQYF
J: TRBJ2-5
V: TRBV5-1
size: NA
D: NA

DNA: TGTGCCAGCAGAGACGGGGGGGTTAACGGCTACACCTTC
CDR3: CASRDGGVNGYTF
J: TRBJ1-2
V: TRBV25-1
size: NA
D: NA

DNA: TGTGCCAGCAGCCAAGATTTAACAGGGGGCTCGGAGACCCAGTACTTC
CDR3: CASSQDLTGGSETQYF
J: TRBJ2-5
V: TRBV4-2
size: NA
D: TRBD1

DNA: TGCGCCAGCAGCCAAGGGCGGAGGGGGGGGTTAGATACGCAGTATTTT
CDR3: CASSQGRRGGLDTQYF
J: TRBJ2-3
V: TRBV4-1
size: few
D: NA

DNA: TGTGCCACCAGTGACCCAGGGAGGGGACAGGGGAACACTGAAGCTTTCTTT
CDR3: CATSDPGRGQGNTEAFF
J: TRBJ1-1
V: TRBV24-1
size: NA
D: TRBD1

DNA: TGTGCCAGCTCACACGGCCGGGGTAGGGAAATTAAAGGCTACACCTTC
CDR3: CASSHGRGREIKGYTF
J: TRBJ1-2
V: TRBV18
size: NA
D: NA

DNA: TGTGCCAGCAGCTTAGCGGGGGGGCCTAGAGAGCAGTACTTC
CDR3: CASSLAGGPREQYF
J: TRBJ2-7
V: TRBV7-2
size: NA
D: NA

DNA: TGTGCCAGCAGTTTGGAAGTTAAGGGGAAGGTAAACATTCAGTACTTC
CDR3: CASSLEVKGKVNIQYF
J: TRBJ2-4
V: TRBV5-4
size: NA
D: NA

DNA: TGTGCCTGGACCCTAGGCAATGAGCAGTTCTTC
CDR3: CAWTLGNEQFF
J: TRBJ2-1
V: TRBV30
size: few
D: NA

DNA: TGCAGTGCTAGTGCCTCCGCGCCCCAAGAGACCCAGTACTTC
CDR3: CSASASAPQETQYF
J: TRBJ2-5
V: TRBV20-1
size: NA
D: NA

DNA: TGTGCCAGCAGTTTTCGAGGAGGGGTCGTTGCAACTAATGAAAAACTGTTTTTT
CDR3: CASSFRGGVVATNEKLFF
J: TRBJ1-4
V: TRBV28
size: NA
D: NA

DNA: TGTGCCAGCAGCTTGTGGGGACAGGGGCAGGAAGGAACAGATACGCAGTATTTT
CDR3: CASSLWGQGQEGTDTQYF
J: TRBJ2-3
V: TRBV7-2
size: NA
D: TRBD1

DNA: TGCAGCGTACACAGGGGAAGTGACACTGAAGCTTTCTTT
CDR3: CSVHRGSDTEAFF
J: TRBJ1-1
V: TRBV29-1
size: NA
D: TRBD1

DNA: TGTGCCAGCAGCTTAGGGTTGGGACTAGCGCCCGGGGAGCTGTTTTTT
CDR3: CASSLGLGLAPGELFF
J: TRBJ2-2
V: TRBV7-3
size: NA
D: TRBD2

DNA: TGTGCCAGCAGCGGGCCGGGGAGCTCCTACAATGAGCAGTTCTTC
CDR3: CASSGPGSSYNEQFF
J: TRBJ2-1
V: TRBV5-5
size: NA
D: NA

DNA: TGTGCCAGCAGTTCCCCGGGACAGGGAAACGCGAGGTACACCTTC
CDR3: CASSSPGQGNARYTF
J: TRBJ1-2
V: TRBV28
size: NA
D: TRBD1

DNA: TGTGCCAGCAGTGAAGCGGCCGGGACAGCTGGAAACACCATATATTTT
CDR3: CASSEAAGTAGNTIYF
J: TRBJ1-3
V: TRBV6-1
size: once
D: TRBD1

DNA: TGTGCCAGTACCCCGGGTTGGCCCGCGAATTCACCCCTCCACTTT
CDR3: CASTPGWPANSPLHF
J: TRBJ1-6
V: TRBV19
size: NA
D: NA

DNA: TGCGCCAGCAGCTTGGGAGGAGGGTATGGACAAGAGACCCAGTACTTC
CDR3: CASSLGGGYGQETQYF
J: TRBJ2-5
V: TRBV5-1
size: NA
D: NA

DNA: TGTGCCAGCAGTTTACAGGGTCAGCCCCAGCATTTT
CDR3: CASSLQGQPQHF
J: TRBJ1-5
V: TRBV12-3/TRBV12-4
size: NA
D: NA

DNA: TGTGCTAGTGGTTTGGTATATACGGGACTAGCGGACGACCAAGAGACCCAGTACTTC
CDR3: CASGLVYTGLADDQETQYF
J: TRBJ2-5
V: TRBV12-5
size: few
D: TRBD2

DNA: TGTGCCAGCAGCCAGACAGGGAACACTGAAGCTTTCTTT
CDR3: CASSQTGNTEAFF
J: TRBJ1-1
V: TRBV7-9
size: once
D: NA

DNA: TGTGCCAGCAGTTATCAGGGGATTTCCTACGAGCAGTACTTC
CDR3: CASSYQGISYEQYF
J: TRBJ2-7
V: TRBV6-2/TRBV6-3
size: NA
D: NA

DNA: TGTGCCAGCAGCTTGACAGGGACGTCCGGGGAGCTGTTTTTT
CDR3: CASSLTGTSGELFF
J: TRBJ2-2
V: TRBV11-3
size: once
D: TRBD1

DNA: TGTGCCAGCAGCGCCGGAACCGGGAGCCCCGATGAGCAGTTCTTC
CDR3: CASSAGTGSPDEQFF
J: TRBJ2-1
V: TRBV9
size: NA
D: NA

DNA: TGTGCCAGCTCAGTGTCGGGGTACTACGAGCAGTACTTC
CDR3: CASSVSGYYEQYF
J: TRBJ2-7
V: TRBV18
size: NA
D: NA

DNA: TGTGCCTGGAGTCTCGGGACAGGGGGGACCTACGAGCAGTACTTC
CDR3: CAWSLGTGGTYEQYF
J: TRBJ2-7
V: TRBV30
size: NA
D: TRBD1

DNA: TGTGCCAGCAGCCATGACAGGGGCAATCTCTACGAGCAGTACTTC
CDR3: CASSHDRGNLYEQYF
J: TRBJ2-7
V: TRBV5-6
size: NA
D: TRBD1

DNA: TGTGCCAGCAGTTTAGGTGGGCCCTGGGAGTACTTC
CDR3: CASSLGGPWEYF
J: TRBJ2-7
V: TRBV28
size: NA
D: NA